The 28 T cell receptor beta chains below all came from one sample that was sequenced in a study of T cell responses to AZD1222 COVID-19 vaccine. Sequenced by immunoSEQ multiplex PCR; TCRdb stores in-frame clones only, minus some. The table has tens of thousands of clones, approximately 80% seen once. The sample in question was peripheral blood, obtained on day 0 of AZD1222 vaccination. These receptors were collected from an adult in good health.

Within the sample, this clone is medium-sized. This chain joins TRBV6-4 and TRBJ2-2, with 12 bases aligning to TRBD2. The CDR3 loop spans 16 amino acids. With V trimmed by 4 bases and J by 4 bases, 4 bases remained unmatched. Germline-derived CDR1 and CDR2 are MRHNA and SNTAGT. CDR3 sequence: CASSGTSGVVTGELFF. CDR3 DNA: TGTGCCAGCAGTGGGACTAGCGGGGTCGTCACCGGGGAGCTGTTTTTT.

In its sample, this clone was seen a few times. This chain connects TRBV4-2 to TRBJ1-4; no clear D gene. Germline values: CDR1 LGHNA, CDR2 YNFKEQ. The CDR3 is 15 residues long. Deletions cut 1 base from V and 0 bases from J, with 6 bases between. CDR3 sequence (DNA): TGTGCCAGCAGCCAAGTTCGTGCAACTAATGAAAAACTGTTTTTT. It translates to CASSQVRATNEKLFF.

The CDR3 DNA reads as TGTGCCAGCAGCGAACAAGTAGGGGCCGGGGAGCTGTTTTTT. Residues: CASSEQVGAGELFF. This chain uses TRBV9 with TRBJ2-2; D might be TRBD1 (5 bases). V was pared by 3 bases and J by 6 bases, with 12 bases between. This CDR3 spans 14 amino acids. Germline V gene sequence: CDR1 SGDLS, CDR2 YYNGEE.

The chain links TRBV9 to TRBJ1-2; TRBD1 aligns across 9 bases. J lost 4 bases, V lost 4 bases, and 8 bases had no gene match. Germline CDR1 reads SGDLS; CDR2 reads YYNGEE. The CDR3 consists of 15 residues. The CDR3 here is CASSTGTGLSYGYTF. CDR3 DNA sequence: TGTGCCAGCAGCACAGGGACAGGGCTTTCCTATGGCTACACCTTC.

V gene TRBV3-1 (or the pseudogene TRBV3-2) combines with J gene TRBJ1-1; D is possibly TRBD1 (5 bases). The CDR3 length is 16 residues. V lost 0 bases and J 0 bases, leaving 11 bases between the germline ends. The germline V gene encodes CDR1 LGHDT and CDR2 YNNKEL (reference sequence). The CDR3 bases are TGTGCCAGCAGCCAAGAAGAGGGACGGATGAACACTGAAGCTTTCTTT. This codes for CASSQEEGRMNTEAFF.

As to this clone: Other DNA sequences of this sample code for an identical CDR3. J is TRBJ2-7 and V is TRBV9; 10 nucleotides line up with TRBD1. After removal of 3 bases from V and 4 bases from J, the junction contained 1 base not matched to a gene. The CDR3 is made up of 13 amino acids. CDR1 SGDLS and CDR2 YYNGEE come from the germline V gene. CDR3 bases: TGTGCCAGCAGCGGACAGGGGGCTTACGAGCAGTACTTC. Translating it yields CASSGQGAYEQYF.

The gene calls are TRBV18 and TRBJ2-7; no firm D call. CDR1 is KGHSH, CDR2 LQKENI, per germline. Trimming shortened V by 2 bases and J by 2 bases, and 10 bases separated the two germline ends. CDR3 length equals 14 residues. This chain's CDR3 is CASSPSLSPYEQYF. The CDR3 DNA reads TGTGCCAGCTCACCATCACTAAGCCCCTACGAGCAGTACTTC. Combining the CDR3 with reference TRBV18 and TRBJ2-7 gives the whole variable domain NAGVMQNPRHLVRRRGQEARLRCSPMKGHSHVYWYRQLPEEGLKFMVYLQKENIIDESGMPKERFSAEFPKEGPSILRIQQVVRGDSAAYFCASSPSLSPYEQYFGPGTRLTVT.

The gene calls are TRBV28 and TRBJ1-4; unclear D gene. Germline CDR1 reads MDHEN; CDR2 reads SYDVKM. This CDR3 contains 13 residues. V lost 3 bases and J lost 8, with 10 bases in between. CDR3 in amino acids: CASSLRFKEKLFF. DNA for the CDR3: TGTGCCAGCAGTTTGAGGTTTAAAGAAAAACTGTTTTTT.

This chain uses TRBV27 with TRBJ2-5; either TRBD1 or TRBD2 may supply D (5 bases each). V was clipped by 3 bases and J by 2 bases, with 13 bases between them. Germline CDR1 MNHEY, CDR2 SMNVEV (reference sequence). The CDR3 is 15 residues long. In DNA, the CDR3 is TGTGCCAGCAGTTTCGCCGGGACGTGGCAAGAGACCCAGTACTTC. This translates into CASSFAGTWQETQYF.

V is TRBV29-1 and J is TRBJ1-1; 8 positions match TRBD1. Looked up from germline, CDR1 is SQVTM and CDR2 is ANQGSEA. J was trimmed by 4 bases and V by 7 bases; bases with no gene match: 5. The CDR3 spans 12 residues. The CDR3 loop reads CSARTGPTEAFF. As DNA, the CDR3 is TGCAGCGCCCGGACAGGGCCCACTGAAGCTTTCTTT.

This clone was seen just once. The chain is built from TRBV2 and TRBJ2-7, with 8 nucleotides matching TRBD1. The germline gives CDR1 SNHLY, CDR2 FYNNEI. CDR3 length: 14 residues. J was trimmed by 6 bases and V by 6 bases; bases with no gene match: 10. In DNA, the CDR3 is TGTGCCAGCAGGAGGGGGACAGGTAGGGGCGAGCAGTACTTC. Translation gives CASRRGTGRGEQYF.

The CDR3 protein is CASRGTGTVYGYTF. In DNA, the CDR3 is TGTGCCAGCAGGGGGACAGGTACCGTCTATGGCTACACCTTC. The rearrangement uses TRBV9 and TRBJ1-2, with 8 positions matching TRBD1. Germline loops: CDR1 SGDLS, CDR2 YYNGEE. J gave up 4 bases and V 5 bases, and 7 bases lay outside the gene matches. This CDR3 has 14 amino acids. Full variable domain (outside the CDR3, taken from reference TRBV9 and TRBJ1-2): DSGVTQTPKHLITATGQRVTLRCSPRSGDLSVYWYQQSLDQGLQFLIQYYNGEERAKGNILERFSAQQFPDLHSELNLSSLELGDSALYFCASRGTGTVYGYTFGSGTRLTVV.

J is TRBJ1-5 and V is TRBV15; D is ambiguous. This CDR3 spans 13 amino acids. Deletions cut 3 bases from V and 5 bases from J, with 8 bases between. Germline CDR1 and CDR2: LNHNV and YYDKDF (reference sequence). This CDR3 is CATSRGRDQPQHF. In DNA, the CDR3 is TGTGCCACCAGCAGGGGTAGAGATCAGCCCCAGCATTTT.

On this clone itself: Other DNA sequences in this specimen translate into the identical CDR3. V and J are TRBV5-6 and TRBJ2-3; the D is unclear. V dropped 1 base and J dropped 1 base, with 4 bases sitting between them. Germline loops: CDR1 SGHDT, CDR2 YYEEEE. CDR3 length: 13 residues. The CDR3 here is CASSLKGTDTQYF. CDR3 nucleotide sequence: TGTGCCAGCAGCTTGAAGGGCACAGATACGCAGTATTTT.

The chain has TRBV4-1 and TRBJ1-4, with a tentative D call TRBD1 (6 bases). The CDR3 has 16 amino acids. CDR1 MGHRA and CDR2 YSYEKL come from the germline V gene. V lost 0 bases, J lost 5 bases, and 13 bases lay in between. The CDR3 here is CASSQDGWTENEKLFF. In nucleotides, the CDR3 is TGCGCCAGCAGCCAAGATGGATGGACAGAGAATGAAAAACTGTTTTTT.

This chain connects TRBV7-9 to TRBJ1-4; D is ambiguous. The ends were cut back, 5 bases at V and 4 bases at J, with 14 bases in the middle. Germline CDR1 reads SEHNR; CDR2 reads FQNEAQ (reference sequence). This CDR3 has 15 residues. CDR3: CASSPLGILNEKLFF. The CDR3 DNA reads TGTGCCAGCAGCCCCCTAGGGATCCTTAATGAAAAACTGTTTTTT.

CDR3 bases: TGTGCCAGCACCCTGACCCGCTACGAGCAGTACTTC. This encodes CASTLTRYEQYF. The V gene is TRBV6-5, the J gene TRBJ2-7; no clear D gene. V was cut by 7 bases and J by 3 bases, with 10 bases left in between. There are 12 residues in the CDR3. Per the germline V gene, CDR1 is MNHEY and CDR2 is SVGAGI.

V usage is TRBV5-6 and J usage is TRBJ1-2; D not certain. V gave up 3 bases and J gave up 0 bases, with 12 bases separating them. CDR1 and CDR2 (germline): SGHDT, YYEEEE. The length of the CDR3 is 15 residues. The CDR3 is CASSSGPAANYGYTF. CDR3 DNA: TGTGCCAGCAGCTCCGGGCCAGCGGCTAACTATGGCTACACCTTC.

This sequence joins TRBV10-3 and TRBJ2-6, with D hard to call. This CDR3 is 16 amino acids long. With 4 bases removed from V and 0 bases from J, the gap between germline ends came to 10 bases. CDR1 ENHRY and CDR2 SYGVKD come from the germline V gene. The CDR3 reads CAISAGTSSGANVLTF. In DNA form, the CDR3 reads TGTGCCATCAGTGCGGGCACTTCCTCTGGGGCCAACGTCCTGACTTTC.

The V call is TRBV11-2, the J call TRBJ2-3; TRBD2 matches 8 bases. Germline CDR1 is SGHAT and CDR2 is FQNNGV. Trimming at V came to 4 bases and at J to 0 bases, leaving 12 bases not matched to a gene. This CDR3 region has 18 residues. CDR3 coding DNA: TGTGCCAGCAGCTCCTCACCCCGGGGGGGGCCTAGCACAGATACGCAGTATTTT. Protein product: CASSSSPRGGPSTDTQYF.

This clone was detected only a few times. The chain is built from TRBV5-8 and TRBJ2-1; the D is unclear. V was clipped by 0 bases and J by 9 bases, with 4 bases between them. The CDR3 is 11 residues long. Germline lookup yields CDR1 SGHTS and CDR2 YDEGEE. The CDR3 DNA reads as TGTGCCAGCAGCTTGGGTGGTGAGCAGTTCTTC. Translated, it gives CASSLGGEQFF.

This chain connects TRBV18 to TRBJ1-1; unclear D gene. CDR3 length: 14 amino acids. Germline values: CDR1 KGHSH, CDR2 LQKENI. Trimming stripped 6 bases from V and 5 bases from J, with 16 bases between. The CDR3 reads CASSQLNFGTEAFF. CDR3 nucleotides: TGTGCCAGCTCGCAACTCAACTTTGGGACTGAAGCTTTCTTT.

The chain recombines TRBV6-5 with TRBJ1-4, with 7 bases matching TRBD1. The CDR3 is 15 residues long. Germline V gene data show CDR1 as MNHEY and CDR2 as SVGAGI. The V and J ends lost 6 bases and 5 bases, in that order; junction bases with no gene match: 9. CDR3 in DNA: TGTGCCAGCAGCCGACAGGGCCCGCGGAATGAAAAACTGTTTTTT. It yields the protein CASSRQGPRNEKLFF.

The gene calls are TRBV2 and TRBJ2-2; D uncertain. The CDR3 runs to 13 residues. The V end was cut by 6 bases, the J end by 4 bases, with 9 bases between. Germline lookup yields CDR1 SNHLY and CDR2 FYNNEI. The CDR3 bases are TGTGCCAGCAGAGAAAGAACCACCGGGGAGCTGTTTTTT. It codes for CASRERTTGELFF.

The chain combines TRBV2 with TRBJ1-4; D not certain. CDR1 and CDR2 (germline): SNHLY, FYNNEI. The V end lost 3 bases, the J end lost 7 bases, and 12 bases lay between the germline ends. The CDR3 covers 14 residues. The CDR3 DNA is TGTGCCAGCAGTGATGACGGACGAGGTGAAAAACTGTTTTTT. It codes for CASSDDGRGEKLFF.

The gene calls are TRBV18 and TRBJ1-5; D not certain. The CDR3 runs to 15 residues. Germline V CDR1 and CDR2: KGHSH, LQKENI. Trimming cost V 0 bases and J 0 bases, with 6 bases left between them. The CDR3 here is CASSPPGHSNQPQHF. CDR3 bases: TGTGCCAGCTCACCACCGGGCCATAGCAATCAGCCCCAGCATTTT.

The count of this clone is one. The rearrangement links TRBV7-2 to TRBJ1-1; D remains ambiguous. The CDR3 contains 13 residues. The V end lost 5 bases, the J end lost 5 bases, and 12 bases lay between the germline ends. Looked up from germline, CDR1 is SGHTA and CDR2 is FQGNSA. The CDR3 loop is CASSKNPVTEAFF. The CDR3 region has the DNA TGTGCCAGCAGCAAAAACCCCGTAACTGAAGCTTTCTTT. The full variable domain, with the rest looked up from reference TRBV7-2 and TRBJ1-1, is GAGVSQSPSNKVTEKGKDVELRCDPISGHTALYWYRQSLGQGLEFLIYFQGNSAPDKSGLPSDRFSAERTGGSVSTLTIQRTQQEDSAVYLCASSKNPVTEAFFGQGTRLTVV.

The chain recombines TRBV7-9 with TRBJ1-3, with no clear D. The CDR3 runs to 13 residues. Trimming took off 6 bases at V and 0 bases at J, with 6 bases between the two ends. CDR1 is SEHNR, CDR2 FQNEAQ, per germline (reference sequence). The CDR3 nucleotides are TGTGCCAGCAGTAAAGACTCTGGAAACACCATATATTTT. Protein: CASSKDSGNTIYF.